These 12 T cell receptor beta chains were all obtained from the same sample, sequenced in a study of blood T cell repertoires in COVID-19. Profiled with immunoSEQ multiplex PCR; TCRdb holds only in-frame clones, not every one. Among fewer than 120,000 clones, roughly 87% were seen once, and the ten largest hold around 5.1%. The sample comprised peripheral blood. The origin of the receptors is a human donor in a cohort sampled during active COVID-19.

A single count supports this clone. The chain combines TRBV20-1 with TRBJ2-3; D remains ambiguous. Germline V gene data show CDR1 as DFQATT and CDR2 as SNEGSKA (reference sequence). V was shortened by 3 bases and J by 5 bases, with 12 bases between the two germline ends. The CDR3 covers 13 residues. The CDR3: CSASGQNQDTQYF. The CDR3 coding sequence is TGCAGTGCTAGTGGGCAGAACCAAGATACGCAGTATTTT.

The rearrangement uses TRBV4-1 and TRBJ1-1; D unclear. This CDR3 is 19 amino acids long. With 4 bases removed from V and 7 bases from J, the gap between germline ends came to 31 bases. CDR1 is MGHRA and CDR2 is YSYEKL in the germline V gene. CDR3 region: CASSLTLPAIDRKFNEAFF. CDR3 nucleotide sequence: TGCGCCAGCAGCCTCACACTACCTGCGATAGATCGAAAATTTAATGAAGCTTTCTTT.

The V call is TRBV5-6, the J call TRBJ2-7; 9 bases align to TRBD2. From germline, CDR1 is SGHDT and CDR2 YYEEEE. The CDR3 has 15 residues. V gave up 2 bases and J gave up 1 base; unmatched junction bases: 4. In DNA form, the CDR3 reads TGTGCCAGCAGCTTAGGCGGGAGGGAATCCTACGAGCAGTACTTC. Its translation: CASSLGGRESYEQYF.

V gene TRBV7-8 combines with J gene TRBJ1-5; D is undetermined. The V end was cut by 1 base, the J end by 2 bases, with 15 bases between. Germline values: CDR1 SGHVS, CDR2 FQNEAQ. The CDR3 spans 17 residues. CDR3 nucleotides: TGTGCCAGCAGCTTAGTCTCTCGGGGTAAGGGCAATCAGCCCCAGCATTTT. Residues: CASSLVSRGKGNQPQHF.

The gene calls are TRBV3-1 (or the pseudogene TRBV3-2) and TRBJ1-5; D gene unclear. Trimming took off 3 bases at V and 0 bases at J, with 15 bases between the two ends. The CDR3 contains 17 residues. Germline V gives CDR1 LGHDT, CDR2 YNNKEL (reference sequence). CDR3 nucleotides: TGTGCCAGCAGCCACCACACCGAGGATAATAGCAATCAGCCCCAGCATTTT. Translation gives CASSHHTEDNSNQPQHF.

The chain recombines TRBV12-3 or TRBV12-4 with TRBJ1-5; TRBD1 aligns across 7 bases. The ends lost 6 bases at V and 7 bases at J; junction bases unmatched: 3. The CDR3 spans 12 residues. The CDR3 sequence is CASSTGDQPQHF. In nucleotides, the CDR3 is TGTGCCAGCAGCACAGGGGACCAGCCCCAGCATTTT.

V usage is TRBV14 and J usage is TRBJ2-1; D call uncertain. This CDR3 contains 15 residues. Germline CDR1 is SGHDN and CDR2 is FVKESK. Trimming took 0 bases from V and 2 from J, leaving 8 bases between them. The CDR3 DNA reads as TGTGCCAGCAGCCAAGAGGCTTACGCCTACAATGAGCAGTTCTTC. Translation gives CASSQEAYAYNEQFF.

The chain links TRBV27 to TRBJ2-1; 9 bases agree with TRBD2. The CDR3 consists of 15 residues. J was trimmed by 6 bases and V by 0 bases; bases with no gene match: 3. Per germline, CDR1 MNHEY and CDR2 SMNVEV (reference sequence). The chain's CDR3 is CASSLSAGGFNEQFF. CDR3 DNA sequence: TGTGCCAGCAGTTTATCTGCGGGAGGGTTCAATGAGCAGTTCTTC.

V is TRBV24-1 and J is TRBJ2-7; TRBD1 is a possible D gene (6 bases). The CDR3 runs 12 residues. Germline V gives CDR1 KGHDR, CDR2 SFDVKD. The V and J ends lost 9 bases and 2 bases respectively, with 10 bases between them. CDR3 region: CATGDTTYEQYF. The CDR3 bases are TGTGCCACCGGGGACACTACCTACGAGCAGTACTTC.

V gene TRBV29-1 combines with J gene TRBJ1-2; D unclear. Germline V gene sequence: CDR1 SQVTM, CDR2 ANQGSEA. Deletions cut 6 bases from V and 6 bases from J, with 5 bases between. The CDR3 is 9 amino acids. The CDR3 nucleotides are TGCAGCGTGTCAAATGGCTACACCTTC. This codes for CSVSNGYTF.

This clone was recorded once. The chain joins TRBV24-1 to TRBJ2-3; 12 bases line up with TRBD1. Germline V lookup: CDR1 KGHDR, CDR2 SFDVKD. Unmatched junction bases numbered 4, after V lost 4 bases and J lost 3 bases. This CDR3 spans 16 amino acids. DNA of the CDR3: TGTGCCACCAGTGAGGGGGACAGGGGGCGGACAGATACGCAGTATTTT. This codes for CATSEGDRGRTDTQYF.

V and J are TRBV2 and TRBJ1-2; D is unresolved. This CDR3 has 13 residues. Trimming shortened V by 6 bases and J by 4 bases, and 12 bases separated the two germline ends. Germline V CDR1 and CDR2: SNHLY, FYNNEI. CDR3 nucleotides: TGTGCCAGCAGGGGAGCCTCCTCCTATGGCTACACCTTC. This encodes CASRGASSYGYTF.